The clone carrying this TCR beta chain came up a few times. Libraries were prepared by immunoSEQ multiplex PCR; TCRdb keeps only in-frame clonotypes and omits some of them. This table holds around 80,000 clones, 65% to 90% found once. Patients from Seattle were sampled longitudinally, starting during active infection. The data derive from a study of blood T cell repertoires in COVID-19. As for the study in general: Samples representing acute and convalescent COVID-19 were sourced from the United States, Italy and Spain.

The length of the CDR3 is 13 residues. Germline V gives CDR1 LNHDA, CDR2 SQIVND (reference sequence). V trimming: 5 bases; J trimming: 9 bases; junction bases outside the gene matches: 7. Sequencing was carried out using peripheral blood. The source of this sequence is a man aged 50-60 years with COVID-19, enrolled during active disease. This chain uses TRBV19 with TRBJ1-5; TRBD1 matches at 7 bases. The chain's CDR3 is CASSDRVRGPQHF. DNA of the CDR3: TGTGCCAGTAGTGACAGGGTAAGGGGGCCCCAGCATTTT.